The present T cell receptor (beta chain) was sequenced within a study of CD8 T cells in Susac syndrome. The RNA input was about 0.5 to 1 ug, and it was reverse transcribed with random hexamers. Amplification of TCR beta CDR3 was carried out by immunoSEQ multiplex PCR, which covered 54 Vbeta and 13 Jbeta segments. In TCRdb, the immunoSEQ multiplex PCR reads were re-called with MiXCR into one record per CDR3 protein. The data contain 77,000 or so distinct CDR3 sequences, 85% to 95% of them singletons. V lost 4 bases, J lost 7 bases, and 9 bases lay in between. The CDR3 sequence is 12 residues long. Germline V gene sequence: CDR1 SGDLS, CDR2 YYNGEE. With respect to this clonotype: The target antigen is unknown.

Whole-study findings and limits: The study conceded that relatively few individuals underwent its TCR sequencing and HLA analysis.

Sequencing of TCR beta covered CD8+ and CD4+ T cells obtained from blood. TEMRA cells were enriched by FACS, and CD4+ and CD8+ T cells were negatively isolated. This rearrangement joins TRBV9 to TRBJ2-1, with D unclear. The sample consisted of CD8+ T cells from PBMCs. The receptor's source is a human donor with multiple sclerosis. In DNA, the CDR3 is TGTGCCAGCAGCTATGAGACGAATGAGCAGTTCTTC. Translating it yields CASSYETNEQFF.